This T cell receptor (beta chain) originates from a study of blood T cells in healthy people across ages. Overall study findings and caveats: Significant beta diversity loss was already apparent by age approximately 37, declining roughly linearly. Because donor CMV status was unknown, expanded clonotype changes were possibly confounded.

The study drew donors from healthy Caucasian individuals in Russia aged about 6 to 95. Points on this clonotype: Antigen unknown.

Through a sample-barcoded 5' primer and a J-beta primer mix, a second PCR was run for roughly 7 to 11 cycles. TCRdb re-called the 5' RACE reads with MiXCR, one entry per CDR3 protein. The repertoire includes about 780,000 distinct CDR3 sequences, 35% to 50% of them detected once, and about a sixth sits in the top ten. The ends were cut back, 4 bases at V and 5 bases at J, with 19 bases in the middle. CDR1 is SGHDT, CDR2 YYEEEE, per germline. This CDR3 is built from 16 residues. The TCR sequence derives from a man aged 80 or over in good health. The sequenced sample was blood. This chain joins TRBV5-6 and TRBJ1-5; D may be TRBD1 (6 bases). CDR3 bases: TGTGCCAGCAGCATAGGGACACAGGGATCGGATCAGCCCCAGCATTTT. Its translation is CASSIGTQGSDQPQHF.